A single sample gave rise to the 15 T cell receptor beta chains below, sequenced in a study of cytomegalovirus exposure and HLA in healthy donors. It was with 60 Vbeta and 13 Jbeta primers that the PCR ran. Assay: immunoSEQ multiplex PCR; the TCRdb copy retains only in-frame clones and omits some. This sample has 140,000 to 150,000 clones; roughly 10% occur once, and the top ten carry approximately 1.7%. The sequenced sample consisted of PBMCs. These receptors originate from a man aged 45-65 years in good health and CMV-seronegative.

This clone was counted between two and nine times. Here the CDR3 reads CASSFTSDRWHEQFF. In DNA, the CDR3 is TGTGCCAGCAGTTTTACTAGCGACCGGTGGCATGAGCAGTTCTTC. This chain links TRBV6-5 with TRBJ2-1, with TRBD2 matching 7 bases. The CDR3 is made up of 15 amino acids. Germline lookup yields CDR1 MNHEY and CDR2 SVGAGI. Losses at the gene ends were 4 bases for V and 8 bases for J; bases not matched to a gene: 11.

V usage is TRBV11-2 and J usage is TRBJ2-7; D remains ambiguous. V lost 5 bases and J 1 base, leaving 6 bases between the germline ends. This CDR3 region has 12 residues. Looked up from germline, CDR1 is SGHAT and CDR2 is FQNNGV. The CDR3 region has the DNA TGTGCCAGCAGCCTTTTATCCTACGAGCAGTACTTC. It codes for CASSLLSYEQYF.

In its sample, this clone was seen many times. The chain employs TRBV4-1 and TRBJ1-2; D call uncertain. V lost 0 bases and J lost 1, with 9 bases in between. The CDR3 totals 15 residues. Looked up from germline, CDR1 is MGHRA and CDR2 is YSYEKL. CDR3 bases: TGCGCCAGCAGCCAAGAAGGCGGCTTTAACTATGGCTACACCTTC. Amino acid sequence: CASSQEGGFNYGYTF.

The V gene is TRBV19, the J gene TRBJ2-7; 9 bases are shared with TRBD1. In germline, CDR1 is LNHDA, CDR2 SQIVND (reference sequence). Unmatched junction bases numbered 10, after V lost 8 bases and J lost 5 bases. The CDR3 spans 14 residues. CDR3 sequence: CASDSGTGFHEQYF. Here the CDR3 DNA reads TGTGCCAGTGACTCCGGGACAGGGTTCCACGAGCAGTACTTC.

The gene calls are TRBV20-1 and TRBJ2-5, with TRBD2 as a possible D gene (6 bases). The CDR3 runs to 10 residues. Per germline, CDR1 DFQATT and CDR2 SNEGSKA (reference sequence). V was pared by 7 bases and J by 7 bases, with 10 bases between. CDR3 in amino acids: CSVEGGTQYF. CDR3 coding DNA: TGCAGTGTGGAGGGAGGGACCCAGTACTTC.

This clone was detected a few times. The chain recombines TRBV6-1 with TRBJ2-1; D possibly corresponds to TRBD2 (5 bases). Germline-derived CDR1 and CDR2 are MNHNS and SASEGT. The ends were cut back, 1 base at V and 8 bases at J, with 6 bases in the middle. The length of the CDR3 is 12 residues. The CDR3, as DNA: TGTGCCAGCAGTGAAGTCGGGGATGAGCAGTTCTTC. This gives the protein CASSEVGDEQFF.

The CDR3 loop reads CASSLGSQGHQPQHF. The CDR3 coding sequence is TGTGCCAGCAGTTTAGGGTCACAGGGCCATCAGCCCCAGCATTTT. The chain has TRBV28 and TRBJ1-5; the D gene is possibly TRBD1 (6 bases). The CDR3 runs 15 residues. Germline V gene data show CDR1 as MDHEN and CDR2 as SYDVKM. V was pared by 2 bases and J by 5 bases, with 13 bases between.

This clone showed up many times. Additional DNA sequences in this sample encode the identical CDR3. The chain joins TRBV7-2 to TRBJ2-7; 8 positions agree with TRBD2. The CDR3 is 14 amino acids. Germline-derived CDR1 and CDR2 are SGHTA and FQGNSA. Trimming at V came to 5 bases and at J to 0 bases, leaving 3 bases not matched to a gene. In nucleotides, the CDR3 is TGTGCCAGCAGCGGCGGGGGGATCTCCTACGAGCAGTACTTC. This translates into CASSGGGISYEQYF.

The chain couples TRBV5-8 to TRBJ2-3; tentative D call: TRBD2 (6 bases). The CDR3 contains 16 residues. V dropped 0 bases and J dropped 1 base, with 12 bases sitting between them. Germline V gene data show CDR1 as SGHTS and CDR2 as YDEGEE. Here the CDR3 reads CASSLGGARGTDTQYF. The CDR3 DNA sequence: TGTGCCAGCAGCTTGGGCGGGGCACGTGGCACAGATACGCAGTATTTT. Combining the CDR3 with reference TRBV5-8 and TRBJ2-3 gives the whole variable domain EAGVTQSPTHLIKTRGQQATLRCSPISGHTSVYWYQQALGLGLQFLLWYDEGEERNRGNFPPRFSGRQFPNYSSELNVNALELEDSALYLCASSLGGARGTDTQYFGPGTRLTVL.

There are a few counts of this clone. The chain has TRBV30 and TRBJ1-1; 10 nucleotides match TRBD1. From germline, CDR1 is GTSNPN and CDR2 SVGIG (reference sequence). The CDR3 is 14 residues long. With V trimmed by 0 bases and J by 11 bases, 9 bases remained unmatched. The CDR3 sequence: CAWSVGVWDRGAFF. The CDR3 bases are TGTGCCTGGAGTGTTGGGGTTTGGGACAGGGGTGCTTTCTTT.

This chain connects TRBV5-1 to TRBJ1-5, with D unclear. Trimming took 1 base from V and 0 from J, leaving 2 bases between them. The CDR3 totals 13 residues. Germline V gives CDR1 SGHRS, CDR2 YFSETQ. Written as DNA, the CDR3 is TGCGCCAGCAGCTTGTATAGCAATCAGCCCCAGCATTTT. Encoded protein: CASSLYSNQPQHF. The full variable domain, completed using reference TRBV5-1 and TRBJ1-5, is KAGVTQTPRYLIKTRGQQVTLSCSPISGHRSVSWYQQTPGQGLQFLFEYFSETQRNKGNFPGRFSGRQFSNSRSEMNVSTLELGDSALYLCASSLYSNQPQHFGDGTRLSIL.

The V call is TRBV29-1, the J call TRBJ1-2; D is ambiguous. CDR1 is SQVTM, CDR2 ANQGSEA, per germline. The CDR3 spans 13 residues. Trimming removed 0 bases at V and 7 bases at J, with 12 bases between. CDR3 protein: CSVEDSGSFGYTF. CDR3 bases: TGCAGCGTTGAAGATTCGGGATCCTTTGGCTACACCTTC.

This sequence joins TRBV27 and TRBJ1-1; D remains ambiguous. The germline V gene has CDR1 MNHEY and CDR2 SMNVEV (reference sequence). This CDR3 is 14 amino acids long. Trimming shortened V by 0 bases and J by 1 base, and 6 bases separated the two germline ends. Here the CDR3 reads CASSLSYSNTEAFF. The CDR3 nucleotides are TGTGCCAGCAGTTTATCATATTCGAACACTGAAGCTTTCTTT.

This clone was detected only a few times. The chain joins TRBV6-5 to TRBJ1-2, with a possible D match to TRBD1 (5 bases). This CDR3 spans 13 amino acids. Trimming pared 7 bases from V and 8 bases from J, leaving 17 bases between. Germline loops: CDR1 MNHEY, CDR2 SVGAGI. Here the CDR3 reads CASTDIRVGGYTF. CDR3 in DNA: TGTGCCAGCACCGATATCAGGGTAGGAGGCTACACCTTC.

The sample holds a few counts of this clone. The rearrangement uses TRBV30 and TRBJ1-4; 9 nucleotides align to TRBD1. This CDR3 has 14 residues. The trim removed 2 bases at V and 7 bases at J, leaving 5 bases unmatched. CDR1 is GTSNPN, CDR2 SVGIG, per germline (reference sequence). The CDR3 sequence is CAWSPGQGREKLFF. The CDR3 bases are TGTGCCTGGAGTCCGGGACAGGGTCGTGAAAAACTGTTTTTT.